The clone carrying this TCR beta chain was observed many times. TCRdb processed the 5' RACE reads anew with MiXCR; each CDR3 protein has one entry. The table has some 55,000 distinct CDR3 sequences, approximately 6.3% seen once. Specified time point: sample taken at primary tumor resection. V lost 3 bases, J lost 3 bases, and 12 bases stayed unmatched. This CDR3 has 17 amino acids. The germline V gene encodes CDR1 MDHEN and CDR2 SYDVKM. The data stem from a study of spatial heterogeneity in lung cancer. Looking at the study overall: TCR and UMI combinations that were unique each appeared, on average, more than ten times in raw reads.

V is TRBV28 and J is TRBJ1-2; 8 bases are shared with TRBD1. The sequencing used PBMCs, collected at surgery. This TCR was sampled from a female donor with early-stage non-small cell lung cancer. The CDR3 DNA reads TGTGCCAGCAGTTTGGGAAGGACAGGGCGGCTGGACTATGGCTACACCTTC. This encodes CASSLGRTGRLDYGYTF.